Below, 29 T cell receptor beta chains from the same sample are listed, as sequenced in a study of blood T cell repertoires in COVID-19. Sequencing was performed with immunoSEQ multiplex PCR; in TCRdb, only in-frame clones are kept and a portion is missing. The sample shows 250,000 to 300,000 clones, around 87% of them seen only once. Source material: peripheral blood. These receptors were collected from a middle-aged woman who had recovered from COVID-19.

This clone turned up a few times. J is TRBJ1-1 and V is TRBV10-3; no clear D. The CDR3 has 13 amino acids. Germline CDR1 and CDR2: ENHRY and SYGVKD. The V gene lost 4 bases and the J gene lost 1 base, with 7 bases spanning the gap. CDR3 coding DNA: TGTGCCATCAGTGTCTCAGGGAACACTGAAGCTTTCTTT. Protein sequence: CAISVSGNTEAFF.

This chain uses TRBV5-8 with TRBJ1-5; possible D gene TRBD1, 6 bases. V lost 4 bases, J lost 5 bases, and 13 bases lay in between. The CDR3 consists of 14 residues. Germline V gene lookup returns CDR1 SGHTS and CDR2 YDEGEE. The CDR3 DNA sequence: TGTGCCAGCAGCCCGTGGGGGGGGCATCAGCCCCAGCATTTT. Encoded protein: CASSPWGGHQPQHF.

The genes are TRBV5-8 and TRBJ1-5; D possibly corresponds to TRBD1 (5 bases). CDR3 length: 15 amino acids. Germline CDR1 reads SGHTS; CDR2 reads YDEGEE. The V end lost 4 bases, the J end lost 3 bases, and 14 bases lay between the germline ends. The chain's CDR3 is CASSPRQGNNQPQHF. The CDR3, as DNA: TGTGCCAGCAGCCCCCGCCAGGGAAACAATCAGCCCCAGCATTTT.

The chain links TRBV11-3 to TRBJ2-1; 11 nucleotides match TRBD1. CDR1 and CDR2 from the germline V gene are SGHNT and YENEEA. The CDR3 runs 16 residues. V dropped 1 base and J dropped 6; count of bases not matched to a gene: 5. The CDR3 DNA sequence: TGTGCCAGCAGCTTAGGGGGACAGGGGGAGGGCAATGAGCAGTTCTTC. Amino acids: CASSLGGQGEGNEQFF.

The chain carries TRBV7-9 and TRBJ2-7; D is unresolved. The CDR3 is 16 residues long. Germline-derived CDR1 and CDR2 are SEHNR and FQNEAQ (reference sequence). V shed 5 bases and J shed 0 bases, with 17 bases lying between them. CDR3: CASSHSTRVPSYEQYF. In DNA form, the CDR3 reads TGTGCCAGCAGCCACTCAACCCGGGTTCCCTCCTACGAGCAGTACTTC.

The chain uses TRBV6-6 and TRBJ1-1, with 9 bases fitting TRBD1. This CDR3 has 17 amino acids. CDR1 and CDR2 (germline): MNHNY, SVGAGI (reference sequence). After removal of 5 bases from V and 2 bases from J, the junction contained 12 bases not matched to a gene. The CDR3 loop reads CASSRIPLQGANTEAFF. DNA for the CDR3: TGTGCCAGCAGTCGAATACCCCTACAGGGGGCTAACACTGAAGCTTTCTTT.

V is TRBV25-1 and J is TRBJ2-7, with 8 bases matching TRBD1. The CDR3 spans 15 residues. Per germline, CDR1 MGHDK and CDR2 SYGVNS. The ends lost 3 bases at V and 0 bases at J; junction bases unmatched: 4. CDR3 in DNA: TGTGCCAGCAGTGACACAGGGGGTACCTCCTACGAGCAGTACTTC. This encodes CASSDTGGTSYEQYF.

The genes are TRBV19 and TRBJ1-4; TRBD1 aligns across 7 bases. This CDR3 has 15 residues. Germline assignment: CDR1 LNHDA and CDR2 SQIVND (reference sequence). V dropped 8 bases and J dropped 5; count of bases not matched to a gene: 11. CDR3 bases: TGTGCCAGTGGGGAAGGGGGGACAGTGAATGAAAAACTGTTTTTT. It is translated as CASGEGGTVNEKLFF.

CDR3 sequence reads: CSVGSRAQETQYF. Written as DNA, the CDR3 is TGCAGCGTTGGATCCAGGGCGCAAGAGACCCAGTACTTC. The gene calls are TRBV29-1 and TRBJ2-5; D may be TRBD1 (5 bases). Germline CDR1 is SQVTM and CDR2 is ANQGSEA. The germline V and J ends were trimmed by 4 bases and 2 bases, with 11 bases remaining between them. CDR3 size: 13 residues.

V is TRBV12-3 or TRBV12-4 and J is TRBJ1-5; a weak D match, TRBD1 (5 bases). V lost 8 bases and J 3 bases, leaving 11 bases between the germline ends. The CDR3 consists of 13 residues. The CDR3 nucleotides read TGTGCCAGCGCCAGGGCCCACAATCAGCCCCAGCATTTT. It is translated as CASARAHNQPQHF.

The CDR3: CASSQRGEKLFF. The CDR3 region has the DNA TGCGCCAGCAGCCAAAGAGGCGAAAAACTGTTTTTT. The V gene is TRBV4-3, the J gene TRBJ1-4; D unresolved. Germline lookup yields CDR1 LGHNA and CDR2 YSLEER. Deletions cut 2 bases from V and 8 bases from J, with 6 bases between. This CDR3 contains 12 residues.

The J gene is TRBJ2-1, the V gene TRBV5-6, with D uncertain. The CDR3 extends over 16 amino acids. From germline, CDR1 is SGHDT and CDR2 YYEEEE. The ends were cut back, 4 bases at V and 3 bases at J, with 17 bases in the middle. The CDR3 DNA reads TGTGCCAGCAGCCGGTTTTGGCGGCAGAACTACAATGAGCAGTTCTTC. Translating it yields CASSRFWRQNYNEQFF.

The V and J genes are TRBV6-5 and TRBJ1-1; D is undetermined. From germline, CDR1 is MNHEY and CDR2 SVGAGI. V was pared by 1 base and J by 1 base, with 13 bases between. The CDR3 totals 16 residues. The CDR3 is CASSYYEEAWNTEAFF. CDR3 in DNA: TGTGCCAGCAGTTACTATGAGGAGGCCTGGAACACTGAAGCTTTCTTT.

This rearrangement joins TRBV6-5 to TRBJ2-2, with a possible D match to TRBD2 (6 bases). Looked up from germline, CDR1 is MNHEY and CDR2 is SVGAGI. The CDR3 runs 13 residues. Trimming pared 2 bases from V and 5 bases from J, leaving 6 bases between. This chain's CDR3 is CASSYRETGELFF. CDR3 coding DNA: TGTGCCAGCAGTTACCGGGAGACCGGGGAGCTGTTTTTT.

This rearrangement joins TRBV19 to TRBJ1-2; D may be TRBD1 (5 bases). Trimming shortened V by 2 bases and J by 4 bases, and 20 bases separated the two germline ends. The CDR3 has 17 amino acids. The germline V gene has CDR1 LNHDA and CDR2 SQIVND (reference sequence). CDR3 sequence (DNA): TGTGCCAGTAGTATACGCCCCCTGGGGACTCAGAGCTATGGCTACACCTTC. Encoded protein: CASSIRPLGTQSYGYTF.

The rearrangement uses TRBV11-3 and TRBJ2-2; 7 bases fit TRBD2. Germline CDR1 is SGHNT and CDR2 is YENEEA. Trimming cost V 5 bases and J 6 bases; bases outside gene matches: 15. CDR3 length equals 17 residues. The CDR3 region is CASSPPRASGFAGELFF. The CDR3 bases are TGTGCCAGCAGCCCCCCGAGGGCTAGCGGTTTCGCCGGGGAGCTGTTTTTT.

The chain couples TRBV10-3 to TRBJ1-1; 7 bases line up with TRBD1. The CDR3 is made up of 13 amino acids. The ends lost 6 bases at V and 4 bases at J; junction bases unmatched: 5. Germline CDR1 ENHRY, CDR2 SYGVKD. The CDR3 here is CAISEQGPTEAFF. The CDR3 region has the DNA TGTGCCATCAGCGAACAGGGGCCCACTGAAGCTTTCTTT.

This sequence joins TRBV9 and TRBJ1-5; no firm D call. V was clipped by 2 bases and J by 0 bases, with 6 bases between them. The germline gives CDR1 SGDLS, CDR2 YYNGEE. CDR3 length equals 14 residues. The CDR3: CASSVSGSNQPQHF. The CDR3 DNA follows: TGTGCCAGCAGCGTGTCGGGTAGCAATCAGCCCCAGCATTTT.

This chain uses TRBV5-1 with TRBJ1-2; D possibly corresponds to TRBD1 (5 bases). Germline assignment: CDR1 SGHRS and CDR2 YFSETQ. CDR3 length: 16 amino acids. Trimming shortened V by 2 bases and J by 6 bases, and 20 bases separated the two germline ends. Here the CDR3 DNA reads TGCGCCAGCAGCTTTCTCACCCCACGGGGGGGGGATGGCTACACCTTC. Translated, it gives CASSFLTPRGGDGYTF.

The chain recombines TRBV10-2 with TRBJ1-1; a weak D match, TRBD1 (6 bases). Trimming took off 7 bases at V and 5 bases at J, with 17 bases between the two ends. CDR3 length equals 14 residues. The V gene's germline CDR1 is WSHSY and CDR2 SAAADI. This CDR3 reads CASNVAGARTEAFF. In nucleotides, the CDR3 is TGCGCCAGCAACGTCGCGGGGGCGCGGACTGAAGCTTTCTTT.

This CDR3 is CASSERGAGGIYEQYF. CDR3 nucleotide sequence: TGCGCCAGCAGCGAAAGGGGAGCGGGGGGAATCTACGAGCAGTACTTC. The chain recombines TRBV4-1 with TRBJ2-7; 9 nucleotides align to TRBD2. The V gene end was trimmed by 5 bases and the J gene end by 3 bases; junction bases not matched to a gene: 11. Per germline, CDR1 MGHRA and CDR2 YSYEKL. This CDR3 is 16 amino acids long.

Only a few counts were recorded for this clone. V gene TRBV3-1 (or the pseudogene TRBV3-2) combines with J gene TRBJ1-1, with D perhaps TRBD1 (6 bases). The V gene lost 4 bases and the J gene lost 1 base, with 10 bases spanning the gap. The germline V gene has CDR1 LGHDT and CDR2 YNNKEL (reference sequence). The CDR3 sequence is 14 residues long. The CDR3 loop reads CASSLQGPNTEAFF. In DNA form, the CDR3 reads TGTGCCAGCAGCCTCCAGGGGCCGAACACTGAAGCTTTCTTT.

V and J are TRBV5-1 and TRBJ2-1; the D gene is possibly TRBD1 (5 bases). V lost 4 bases and J lost 6, with 17 bases in between. The CDR3 is made up of 15 amino acids. Germline V gives CDR1 SGHRS, CDR2 YFSETQ. CDR3 sequence reads: CASSPIGQGTNEQFF. The DNA for the CDR3 is TGCGCCAGCAGCCCCATCGGCCAGGGCACCAATGAGCAGTTCTTC.

The J gene is TRBJ2-1, the V gene TRBV11-2; 8 bases map to TRBD2. The CDR3 is made up of 12 amino acids. Germline CDR1 is SGHAT and CDR2 is FQNNGV. V was clipped by 4 bases and J by 15 bases; unmatched bases: 8. This chain's CDR3 is CASSSSGGTGFF. The CDR3 region has the DNA TGTGCCAGCAGCTCCAGCGGGGGAACGGGGTTCTTC.

The rearrangement uses TRBV7-3 and TRBJ2-7, with D possibly TRBD2 on 6 matching bases. This CDR3 spans 12 amino acids. Trimming stripped 8 bases from V and 9 bases from J, with 17 bases between. The germline gives CDR1 SGHTA, CDR2 FQGTGA. CDR3 region: CASSGGEVTQYF. The CDR3 DNA reads TGTGCCAGCTCCGGGGGTGAGGTAACGCAGTACTTC.

The CDR3 sequence: CASSSQSPQETQYF. The DNA for the CDR3 is TGCGCCAGCAGCTCACAATCCCCCCAAGAGACCCAGTACTTC. The chain uses TRBV5-1 and TRBJ2-5, with unresolved D. This CDR3 has 14 residues. The germline CDR1 and CDR2 sequences are SGHRS and YFSETQ. V was cut by 3 bases and J by 1 base, with 10 bases left in between.

The chain recombines TRBV2 with TRBJ1-4; 11 positions agree with TRBD1. The V segment lost 6 bases and the J segment 8 bases; nucleotides outside the gene matches: 5. Germline CDR1 reads SNHLY; CDR2 reads FYNNEI. This CDR3 comprises 14 residues. CDR3 protein: CASRGQGASEKLFF. The CDR3 DNA reads as TGTGCCAGCAGAGGACAGGGGGCGAGCGAAAAACTGTTTTTT. Supplemented by reference TRBV2 and TRBJ1-4, the full variable domain reads EPEVTQTPSHQVTQMGQEVILRCVPISNHLYFYWYRQILGQKVEFLVSFYNNEISEKSEIFDDQFSVERPDGSNFTLKIRSTKLEDSAMYFCASRGQGASEKLFFGSGTQLSVL.

This rearrangement joins TRBV6-1 to TRBJ1-5, with D possibly TRBD1 on 6 matching bases. Germline assignment: CDR1 MNHNS and CDR2 SASEGT. The CDR3 extends over 16 amino acids. V dropped 4 bases and J dropped 0 bases, with 13 bases sitting between them. The CDR3 sequence is CASSAGGAYSNQPQHF. The CDR3 DNA reads as TGTGCCAGCAGTGCCGGGGGGGCCTATAGCAATCAGCCCCAGCATTTT.

V is TRBV5-1 and J is TRBJ1-2; 8 bases are a match to TRBD1. V shed 4 bases, J shed 3 bases, and the junction held 2 bases outside the gene matches. This CDR3 spans 13 amino acids. Per germline, CDR1 SGHRS and CDR2 YFSETQ. CDR3 in amino acids: CASSQQGDYGYTF. CDR3 coding DNA: TGCGCCAGCAGCCAACAGGGGGACTATGGCTACACCTTC.